Following are 29 T cell receptor beta chains from one sample sequenced in a study of CD8 T cells in Susac syndrome. An input of roughly 0.5 to 1 ug of RNA was subjected to reverse transcription using random hexamers. A single record per CDR3 protein comes from TCRdb applying MiXCR to the immunoSEQ multiplex PCR reads. The sample carries 150,000 to 160,000 distinct CDR3 sequences, about 94% recorded once. Sequencing was performed on CD8+ T cells from PBMCs. The receptors stem from a human donor with multiple sclerosis.

This chain uses TRBV11-2 with TRBJ1-2; 9 bases are a match to TRBD1. Germline trimming cut 5 bases from V and 2 bases from J; bases unmatched to any gene: 9. This CDR3 is built from 16 residues. Germline CDR1 SGHAT, CDR2 FQNNGV. The CDR3 DNA reads TGTGCCAGCAGCCATACTCGGGACAGGGAGAACTATGGCTACACCTTC. As protein: CASSHTRDRENYGYTF.

The V and J genes are TRBV2 and TRBJ1-5; tentative D call: TRBD1 (5 bases). Trimming shortened V by 1 base and J by 3 bases, and 10 bases separated the two germline ends. CDR1 and CDR2 (germline): SNHLY, FYNNEI. The CDR3 has 15 amino acids. CDR3 region: CASSEVGGDNQPQHF. The CDR3 DNA reads as TGTGCCAGCAGTGAAGTGGGGGGGGACAATCAGCCCCAGCATTTT.

This chain uses TRBV7-9 with TRBJ1-2, with 8 bases lining up with TRBD1. The germline V gene has CDR1 SEHNR and CDR2 FQNEAQ (reference sequence). Trimming cost V 5 bases and J 3 bases; bases outside gene matches: 5. The CDR3 spans 14 residues. CDR3 in amino acids: CASSGTDRDYGYTF. The CDR3 DNA reads TGTGCCAGCAGCGGGACGGACAGGGACTATGGCTACACCTTC.

The V gene is TRBV7-9, the J gene TRBJ2-1; 11 bases are shared with TRBD2. CDR1 is SEHNR and CDR2 is FQNEAQ in the germline V gene (reference sequence). The CDR3 length is 18 residues. The junction had 16 bases not matched to a gene; V was cut back by 5 bases and J by 7 bases. DNA for the CDR3: TGTGCCAGCAGCCCCCGGGACCGATCTAGCGGGGGGCCTAATGAGCAGTTCTTC. It specifies CASSPRDRSSGGPNEQFF.

The CDR3 sequence is CASSPRAGNQPQHF. CDR3 coding DNA: TGTGCCAGTAGTCCCAGGGCTGGCAATCAGCCCCAGCATTTT. V is TRBV19 and J is TRBJ1-5; possibly TRBD1 for D (5 bases). Germline CDR1 and CDR2: LNHDA and SQIVND (reference sequence). V was trimmed by 5 bases and J by 2 bases, leaving 10 bases between them. The CDR3 is 14 residues long.

The chain carries TRBV27 and TRBJ1-1, with D tentatively TRBD1 (5 bases). V gave up 5 bases and J gave up 6 bases, with 13 bases separating them. Germline values: CDR1 MNHEY, CDR2 SMNVEV (reference sequence). The CDR3 is 13 amino acids. The CDR3 loop is CASSIYRGAEAFF. The CDR3 nucleotides read TGTGCCAGCAGTATCTACAGAGGGGCTGAAGCTTTCTTT.

This sequence joins TRBV6-1 and TRBJ1-4; no firm D call. Deletions cut 5 bases from V and 8 bases from J, with 15 bases between. Germline V gives CDR1 MNHNS, CDR2 SASEGT. This CDR3 is built from 14 residues. The CDR3 bases are TGTGCCAGCAGTCGACTCACACAAGGGGAAAAACTGTTTTTT. This encodes CASSRLTQGEKLFF.

This chain links TRBV11-2 with TRBJ2-6, with 8 bases matching TRBD1. The CDR3 length is 19 residues. Germline CDR1 and CDR2: SGHAT and FQNNGV. V gave up 0 bases and J gave up 0 bases; unmatched junction bases: 7. Here the CDR3 reads CASSLEEGQDPSGANVLTF. The DNA for the CDR3 is TGTGCCAGCAGCTTAGAGGAGGGACAGGACCCCTCTGGGGCCAACGTCCTGACTTTC.

The rearrangement links TRBV14 to TRBJ1-2, with D possibly being TRBD1 (6 bases). Trimming shortened V by 0 bases and J by 5 bases, and 13 bases separated the two germline ends. Germline V gives CDR1 SGHDN, CDR2 FVKESK. This CDR3 is 15 amino acids long. DNA for the CDR3: TGTGCCAGCAGCCAAGATTACAGGGTATTGTATGGCTACACCTTC. This gives the protein CASSQDYRVLYGYTF.

V usage is TRBV27 and J usage is TRBJ1-4; D is unclear. The CDR3 is 15 amino acids. Trimming removed 5 bases from V and 4 bases from J, with 14 bases in between. Germline loops: CDR1 MNHEY, CDR2 SMNVEV (reference sequence). Written as DNA, the CDR3 is TGTGCCAGCAGTCCTCGGGCAGGCCATAATGAAAAACTGTTTTTT. Its translation is CASSPRAGHNEKLFF.

This chain links TRBV15 with TRBJ1-5; 8 bases are a match to TRBD1. V shed 3 bases and J 4 bases; nucleotides not matched to a gene: 8. CDR1 is LNHNV, CDR2 YYDKDF, per germline (reference sequence). The CDR3 totals 16 residues. The CDR3 nucleotides are TGTGCCACCAGCAGGTCGGACAGGGTAGCTAATCAGCCCCAGCATTTT. It codes for CATSRSDRVANQPQHF.

The chain uses TRBV23-1 and TRBJ2-5; 11 bases align to TRBD1. TRBV23-1 is assigned to the ORF class and has an uncertain function. The ends lost 2 bases at V and 0 bases at J; junction bases unmatched: 5. This CDR3 region has 17 residues. The CDR3 DNA is TGCGCCAGCAGTCAAGGCCGGGACAGGGGGTACCAAGAGACCCAGTACTTC. This encodes CASSQGRDRGYQETQYF.

This chain uses TRBV9 with TRBJ1-2; D is possibly TRBD1 (5 bases). The germline V gene has CDR1 SGDLS and CDR2 YYNGEE. The CDR3 is 14 residues long. Trimming took 0 bases from V and 8 from J, leaving 14 bases between them. CDR3 coding DNA: TGTGCCAGCAGCGTAGCAGGGAAACGGGGCGGCTACACCTTC. Translation gives CASSVAGKRGGYTF. The whole variable domain, remainder taken from reference TRBV9 and TRBJ1-2, is DSGVTQTPKHLITATGQRVTLRCSPRSGDLSVYWYQQSLDQGLQFLIQYYNGEERAKGNILERFSAQQFPDLHSELNLSSLELGDSALYFCASSVAGKRGGYTFGSGTRLTVV.

The gene calls are TRBV27 and TRBJ2-7, with 10 bases fitting TRBD2. The J segment lost 2 bases and the V segment lost 6 bases, leaving 4 bases of the junction unmatched. This CDR3 has 14 amino acids. CDR1 is MNHEY, CDR2 SMNVEV, per germline (reference sequence). The CDR3 nucleotides read TGTGCCAGCAGCTGGACTAGCGGCCCCTACGAGCAGTACTTC. Translation gives CASSWTSGPYEQYF.

The chain has TRBV20-1 and TRBJ2-1; TRBD1 matches 7 bases. V was clipped by 3 bases and J by 4 bases; unmatched bases: 18. CDR1 is DFQATT and CDR2 is SNEGSKA in the germline V gene (reference sequence). CDR3 length: 18 residues. The CDR3 bases are TGCAGTGCTAGTGAACTAAAGAGGGGGCCCGAGGTGTACAATGAGCAGTTCTTC. Translated, it gives CSASELKRGPEVYNEQFF.

The V call is TRBV2, the J call TRBJ2-5, with D unclear. Germline values: CDR1 SNHLY, CDR2 FYNNEI. Trimming removed 2 bases at V and 7 bases at J, with 11 bases between. CDR3 length: 13 residues. The CDR3 DNA is TGTGCCAGCAGTGAACCCCTACCGGGGACCCAGTACTTC. This gives the protein CASSEPLPGTQYF.

The CDR3 coding sequence is TGTGCCAGCAGCTCGGCAGGGGTCAGCTATAATTCACCCCTCCACTTT. It encodes CASSSAGVSYNSPLHF. The chain couples TRBV7-2 to TRBJ1-6; D may be TRBD1 (6 bases). The CDR3 has 16 residues. Trimming pared 4 bases from V and 3 bases from J, leaving 13 bases between. Germline V CDR1 and CDR2: SGHTA, FQGNSA.

This chain joins TRBV15 and TRBJ2-5; 10 bases line up with TRBD2. V shed 3 bases and J 3 bases; nucleotides not matched to a gene: 7. Germline CDR1 is LNHNV and CDR2 is YYDKDF (reference sequence). The CDR3 runs to 16 residues. The CDR3 loop is CATSSSGGPHEETQYF. Written as DNA, the CDR3 is TGTGCCACCAGCAGTAGCGGGGGGCCCCACGAAGAGACCCAGTACTTC.

The V call is TRBV13, the J call TRBJ2-7; no clear D gene. The CDR3 length is 13 residues. The germline CDR1 and CDR2 sequences are PRHDT and FYEKMQ (reference sequence). V was cut by 2 bases and J by 0 bases, with 5 bases left in between. This CDR3 is CASSLISSYEQYF. The CDR3 region has the DNA TGTGCCAGCAGCTTAATTAGCTCCTACGAGCAGTACTTC. The full variable domain, completed using reference TRBV13 and TRBJ2-7, is AAGVIQSPRHLIKEKRETATLKCYPIPRHDTVYWYQQGPGQDPQFLISFYEKMQSDKGSIPDRFSAQQFSDYHSELNMSSLELGDSALYFCASSLISSYEQYFGPGTRLTVT.

The chain employs TRBV12-3 or TRBV12-4 and TRBJ2-1, with TRBD2 matching over 7 bases. This CDR3 spans 13 amino acids. V trimming: 0 bases; J trimming: 7 bases; junction bases outside the gene matches: 0. Here the CDR3 DNA reads TGTGCCAGCAGTTTAGCGGGGGGGAATGAGCAGTTCTTC. Its translation: CASSLAGGNEQFF.

V and J are TRBV7-8 and TRBJ1-5; maybe TRBD1 (6 bases). Between the trimmed V and J ends, which lost 6 bases and 12 bases, there was a span of 12 bases. The CDR3 is made up of 11 amino acids. Per germline, CDR1 SGHVS and CDR2 FQNEAQ. CDR3 bases: TGTGCCAGCAGTTCTGGACAGATCCAGCATTTT. This codes for CASSSGQIQHF.

The chain joins TRBV28 to TRBJ1-5, with no clear D. Trimming left V 6 bases short and J 6 bases short, with 15 bases between. The CDR3 extends over 14 amino acids. The germline gives CDR1 MDHEN, CDR2 SYDVKM. CDR3 region: CASSPSWTAQPQHF. The CDR3 DNA reads as TGTGCCAGCAGCCCGTCCTGGACGGCTCAGCCCCAGCATTTT.

CDR3 sequence: CASSYSKGQPAYEQYF. Written as DNA, the CDR3 is TGTGCCAGCAGTTACTCGAAGGGGCAGCCAGCCTACGAGCAGTACTTC. The chain uses TRBV6-2 or TRBV6-3 and TRBJ2-7; a possible D gene is TRBD1 (5 bases). This CDR3 has 16 amino acids. Trimming removed 0 bases from V and 2 bases from J, with 14 bases in between. Germline V CDR1 and CDR2: MNHEY, SVGEGT.

The chain joins TRBV10-3 to TRBJ2-1; TRBD2 is a possible D gene (7 bases). The CDR3 sequence is 15 residues long. In germline, CDR1 is ENHRY, CDR2 SYGVKD. Trimming took off 8 bases at V and 8 bases at J, with 22 bases between the two ends. For the CDR3, the DNA is TGTGCCATCGGTGGGAGGGGGTCCCAGGCCGATGAGCAGTTCTTC. It specifies CAIGGRGSQADEQFF.

This chain links TRBV5-6 with TRBJ1-2; 9 bases are shared with TRBD1. CDR1 SGHDT and CDR2 YYEEEE come from the germline V gene. The CDR3 covers 14 residues. V gave up 4 bases and J gave up 5 bases; unmatched junction bases: 6. CDR3 coding DNA: TGTGCCAGCAGCGAGGGACAGGGTGTATATGGCTACACCTTC. This gives the protein CASSEGQGVYGYTF. Using reference TRBV5-6 and TRBJ1-2 for the parts outside the CDR3, the full variable domain is DAGVTQSPTHLIKTRGQQVTLRCSPKSGHDTVSWYQQALGQGPQFIFQYYEEEERQRGNFPDRFSGHQFPNYSSELNVNALLLGDSALYLCASSEGQGVYGYTFGSGTRLTVV.

The chain couples TRBV28 to TRBJ2-1; D is unresolved. V was pared by 4 bases and J by 9 bases, with 16 bases between. The CDR3 contains 14 residues. CDR1 and CDR2 (germline): MDHEN, SYDVKM. The CDR3 protein is CASSSLRQQAEQFF. DNA for the CDR3: TGTGCCAGCAGTTCCCTGCGCCAGCAAGCTGAGCAGTTCTTC. The full variable domain, completed using reference TRBV28 and TRBJ2-1, is DVKVTQSSRYLVKRTGEKVFLECVQDMDHENMFWYRQDPGLGLRLIYFSYDVKMKEKGDIPEGYSVSREKKERFSLILESASTNQTSMYLCASSSLRQQAEQFFGPGTRLTVL.

J is TRBJ1-6 and V is TRBV4-3; possible D gene TRBD1, 6 bases. Trimming stripped 1 base from V and 12 bases from J, with 16 bases between. This CDR3 is built from 15 residues. In germline, CDR1 is LGHNA, CDR2 YSLEER. The DNA for the CDR3 is TGCGCCAGCAGCCAAGGTATAGGGGGTGGTTTACCCCTCCACTTT. It translates to CASSQGIGGGLPLHF.

The gene calls are TRBV15 and TRBJ2-6; the D gene could be TRBD1 or TRBD2 (6 bases each). The germline V gene has CDR1 LNHNV and CDR2 YYDKDF (reference sequence). The CDR3 sequence is 18 residues long. The V end lost 2 bases, the J end lost 7 bases, and 21 bases lay between the germline ends. The CDR3 DNA is TGTGCCACCAGCAGATCCACAGGGAGGTCTTCAATAGCCAACGTCCTGACTTTC. It encodes CATSRSTGRSSIANVLTF.

V is TRBV4-3 and J is TRBJ2-7, with D perhaps being TRBD1 or TRBD2 (6 bases each). Germline V gene data show CDR1 as LGHNA and CDR2 as YSLEER. Trimming removed 0 bases at V and 4 bases at J, with 13 bases between. The CDR3 has 15 amino acids. CDR3 in amino acids: CASSQDRGVTYEQYF. CDR3 DNA sequence: TGCGCCAGCAGCCAAGATAGGGGGGTGACGTACGAGCAGTACTTC.